These 17 T cell receptor beta chains originate from one sample sequenced in a study of blood T cells in healthy people across ages (dated by TCRdb to between 2014 and 2017). Library preparation used 5' RACE. The second PCR ran for roughly 7 to 12 cycles and used a J-beta primer mix along with a sample-barcoded 5' primer. Using fastp trimming at Q25 and MiXCR clonotype assembly, TCRdb reanalyzed the public sequencing data and kept in-frame beta chains. Identical CDR3 protein sequences are pooled into one entry, listed with their most common genes and DNA. The sample data list around 1,900,000 distinct CDR3 sequences, and around 40% of these were observed just once. The ten largest clonotypes hold roughly 24% of the sample. Sequencing was performed on blood. The receptors shown here come from a human donor in good health.

To note about this clonotype: At one end the junction does not follow the germline gene, possibly because of a read error. The chain joins TRBV9 to TRBJ2-7; D unresolved. The CDR3 has 14 residues. Germline loops: CDR1 SGDLS, CDR2 YYNGEE. The CDR3 DNA reads TGTGCCAGCTGCGTTTCAGCAGGCTCCTACGAGCAGTACTTC. Translating gives CASCVSAGSYEQYF.

This sequence joins TRBV20-1 and TRBJ2-7, with TRBD1 identical over 7 bases. The CDR3 consists of 14 residues. V was clipped by 7 bases and J by 4 bases; unmatched bases: 13. CDR1 and CDR2 from the germline V gene are DFQATT and SNEGSKA (reference sequence). The CDR3: CSVRDRATLYEQYF. As DNA, the CDR3 is TGCAGTGTCCGAGACAGGGCCACACTTTACGAGCAGTACTTC.

The V call is TRBV29-1, the J call TRBJ1-2, with 9 bases fitting TRBD1. The CDR3 covers 14 residues. In germline, CDR1 is SQVTM, CDR2 ANQGSEA. The V and J ends lost 4 bases and 4 bases, in that order; junction bases with no gene match: 7. The chain's CDR3 is CSVGPGQGTYGYTF. The DNA of the CDR3 is TGCAGCGTTGGTCCGGGACAGGGTACCTATGGCTACACCTTC.

The V gene is TRBV11-2, the J gene TRBJ1-5; the D is unclear. V was trimmed by 5 bases and J by 6 bases, leaving 20 bases between them. This CDR3 region has 16 residues. Germline lookup yields CDR1 SGHAT and CDR2 FQNNGV. In nucleotides, the CDR3 is TGTGCCAGCAGCCCCACCACCGGGAGAGTTGGTCAGCCCCAGCATTTT. Its protein is CASSPTTGRVGQPQHF.

The chain links TRBV11-3 to TRBJ1-4; possibly TRBD1 for D (5 bases). Germline V gene data show CDR1 as SGHNT and CDR2 as YENEEA. V dropped 2 bases and J dropped 3 bases, with 13 bases sitting between them. The CDR3 runs to 16 residues. CDR3 bases: TGTGCCAGCAGCTTACTTCTCGACAGTCCTAATGAAAAACTGTTTTTT. This encodes CASSLLLDSPNEKLFF.

The gene calls are TRBV7-2 and TRBJ1-4; tentatively, D is TRBD1 (6 bases). The V gene's germline CDR1 is SGHTA and CDR2 FQGNSA. Trimming pared 1 base from V and 5 bases from J, leaving 11 bases between. The CDR3 is 15 residues long. The CDR3 is CASSLGSTGNEKLFF. CDR3 coding DNA: TGTGCCAGCAGCTTAGGGTCCACAGGGAATGAAAAACTGTTTTTT. Combining the CDR3 with reference TRBV7-2 and TRBJ1-4 gives the whole variable domain GAGVSQSPSNKVTEKGKDVELRCDPISGHTALYWYRQSLGQGLEFLIYFQGNSAPDKSGLPSDRFSAERTGGSVSTLTIQRTQQEDSAVYLCASSLGSTGNEKLFFGSGTQLSVL.

This clonotype was observed a few times. This chain joins TRBV29-1 and TRBJ2-3; perhaps TRBD1 as D (6 bases). Trimming removed 0 bases from V and 0 bases from J, with 10 bases in between. This CDR3 is 15 amino acids long. Per germline, CDR1 SQVTM and CDR2 ANQGSEA. The DNA of the CDR3 is TGCAGCGTTGAAGAGGGGGCCCAGAGCACAGATACGCAGTATTTT. Its translation is CSVEEGAQSTDTQYF.

The sample holds a few counts of this clonotype. The J gene is TRBJ2-7, the V gene TRBV27; tentatively, D is TRBD1 (5 bases). Trimming stripped 2 bases from V and 2 bases from J, with 13 bases between. Germline CDR1 reads MNHEY; CDR2 reads SMNVEV (reference sequence). The CDR3 runs to 15 residues. In DNA form, the CDR3 reads TGTGCCAGCAGTTTAGGGGCAGGGATTACCTACGAGCAGTACTTC. Translated, it gives CASSLGAGITYEQYF.

This clonotype was counted only a few times. The J gene is TRBJ2-3, the V gene TRBV29-1, with D perhaps matching TRBD1 (5 bases). The V end was cut by 5 bases, the J end by 4 bases, with 13 bases between. CDR1 is SQVTM, CDR2 ANQGSEA, per germline. This CDR3 region has 13 residues. The CDR3 loop is CSVFPGKADTQYF. CDR3 nucleotides: TGCAGCGTTTTCCCAGGGAAGGCAGATACGCAGTATTTT.

In this sample, this clonotype turned up a few times. This chain uses TRBV10-3 with TRBJ2-7; D tentatively fits TRBD1 or TRBD2 (5 bases each). This CDR3 region has 14 residues. Germline lookup yields CDR1 ENHRY and CDR2 SYGVKD. Deletions cut 4 bases from V and 3 bases from J, with 13 bases between. This CDR3 reads CAISAVGTLYEQYF. In DNA, the CDR3 is TGTGCCATCAGTGCCGTAGGGACCCTCTACGAGCAGTACTTC.

This clonotype was seen a handful of times. This chain links TRBV4-1 with TRBJ1-4, with D uncertain. Looked up from germline, CDR1 is MGHRA and CDR2 is YSYEKL. The CDR3 has 18 residues. V lost 2 bases and J lost 8, with 24 bases in between. CDR3 in DNA: TGCGCCAGCAGCCAATTGATCGCGTCGTTAGTTAGCCCGGAAAAACTGTTTTTT. Protein: CASSQLIASLVSPEKLFF.

This rearrangement joins TRBV7-2 to TRBJ2-1; perhaps TRBD1 as D (6 bases). Germline CDR1 SGHTA, CDR2 FQGNSA. This CDR3 comprises 14 residues. Trimming shortened V by 5 bases and J by 10 bases, and 18 bases separated the two germline ends. The CDR3 region is CASSPIPQGREQFF. In DNA, the CDR3 is TGTGCCAGCAGCCCAATCCCACAGGGACGGGAGCAGTTCTTC.

The chain recombines TRBV9 with TRBJ2-3; D may be TRBD1 (5 bases). The V end was cut by 0 bases, the J end by 4 bases, with 9 bases between. CDR1 SGDLS and CDR2 YYNGEE come from the germline V gene. CDR3 size: 14 residues. The CDR3 spells CASSVEQVADTQYF. The CDR3 bases are TGTGCCAGCAGCGTAGAACAGGTGGCAGATACGCAGTATTTT.

This CDR3 reads CASSSTRTGGNEKLFF. Here the CDR3 DNA reads TGTGCCAGCAGTTCCACACGGACAGGGGGTAATGAAAAACTGTTTTTT. The gene calls are TRBV6-6 and TRBJ1-4, with 10 bases fitting TRBD1. The CDR3 contains 16 residues. From germline, CDR1 is MNHNY and CDR2 SVGAGI (reference sequence). V shed 4 bases, J shed 4 bases, and the junction held 6 bases outside the gene matches.

The chain employs TRBV10-3 and TRBJ2-2, with a weak D call TRBD2 (6 bases). This CDR3 has 14 residues. V lost 9 bases and J 0 bases, leaving 11 bases between the germline ends. Germline V gene data show CDR1 as ENHRY and CDR2 as SYGVKD. The CDR3 region has the DNA TGTGCCATTACCGGGACTCCGAACACCGGGGAGCTGTTTTTT. Protein product: CAITGTPNTGELFF.

This clonotype was counted between two and nine times. This chain connects TRBV7-2 to TRBJ1-2, with D perhaps matching TRBD1 (6 bases). V gave up 3 bases and J gave up 6 bases, with 11 bases separating them. Germline CDR1 SGHTA, CDR2 FQGNSA. This CDR3 comprises 13 residues. The CDR3 region is CASSFTGRNGYTF. DNA for the CDR3: TGTGCCAGCAGCTTTACAGGGAGAAATGGCTACACCTTC. Drawing the rest from reference TRBV7-2 and TRBJ1-2, the complete variable domain is GAGVSQSPSNKVTEKGKDVELRCDPISGHTALYWYRQSLGQGLEFLIYFQGNSAPDKSGLPSDRFSAERTGGSVSTLTIQRTQQEDSAVYLCASSFTGRNGYTFGSGTRLTVV.

The rearrangement links TRBV13 to TRBJ2-3; D is ambiguous. V lost 4 bases and J lost 2, with 7 bases in between. The germline gives CDR1 PRHDT, CDR2 FYEKMQ (reference sequence). This CDR3 spans 13 amino acids. The CDR3 nucleotides are TGTGCCAGCAGCTCCGCTCCCACAGATACGCAGTATTTT. It yields the protein CASSSAPTDTQYF.